This T cell receptor beta chain derives from a study of cytomegalovirus exposure and HLA in healthy donors (dated by TCRdb to 2016 to 2017). The study in broad terms: An earlier analysis of 587 of the donors reported approximately 300 Gb of sequence data and 95 million to 130 million unique TCR beta sequences obtained from about 180 million T cells. An early release covering roughly 580 HLA-typed donors comprised 250 to 350 gigabases of sequencing data and tens of millions of unique TCR sequences. The genetic ancestry cluster associated with self-reported Caucasian donors included around four fifths of the roughly 400 genotyped donors. The study aimed to test whether cataloging public T cell receptors could reveal signatures of past pathogen exposure. The T cell repertoires of some 670 subjects were profiled by immunosequencing and related to cytomegalovirus serostatus. Besides the first cohort of around 670 subjects, a separate validation cohort made up of some 110 different subjects was used. High-throughput TCR immunosequencing, statistical association of individual TCRs with disease status, and machine learning were combined to predict cytomegalovirus infection status. In a later analysis, previously published TCR beta repertoires from hundreds of donors were re-analyzed and high-resolution HLA genotyping was added so that TCR occurrence patterns could be studied. Rather than drawing on any new phenotypic data, the later analysis identified candidate immune exposures from TCR beta sequences and the way those sequences occurred across donors. In an earlier analysis of roughly 580 of the donors, high-throughput TCR beta sequencing was used to judge whether each TCR beta V gene segment behaved as functional or pseudogenic. Donor age, sex, ethnicity and CMV serostatus were collected together with the repertoire data. Genome-wide SNP genotypes for about 65% of the 666 donors were used in a later genetic analysis, which treated that subset as a discovery cohort. Every repertoire in the discovery cohort had been generated on one and the same sequencing platform. Both class I and class II loci were covered by HLA typing, at four-digit resolution. The number of donors typed differed by locus, with 629-630 for A, B, C, DRB1 and DQB1, about 500 for DQA1, 606 for DPA1, and 400 to 490 for DPB1. A handful of DR-DQ haplotypes were handled as single units for association and clustering because linkage in the cohort was strong. On average, around 240,000 unique TCR beta nucleotide sequences were sequenced per donor among about 400 genotyped donors of the cohort, with around 19% of those sequences being non-productive. Results and caveats for the whole study, not just this receptor: Only TCR beta chains were sequenced in this cohort, and the absence of alpha or paired-chain data limited detectable features. Most CMV-associated TCR beta chains appeared to be HLA-restricted in a later analysis, and the HLA associations seemed to be driven largely by CMV exposure. A further reported finding was that TCR beta sequences accurately predicted the HLA-A and HLA-B alleles for most subjects in the first cohort. A later analysis found that HLA-associated TCR beta chains were more clonally expanded and had lower generation probabilities than equally common non-associated chains. Some IMGT-functional V segments, including TRBV6-2 and TRBV6-3, could not be distinguished by the 87-base-pair reads and were therefore excluded. Linkage disequilibrium might explain the correlated functional status among segregating V segments, but an unknown experimental factor could not be ruled out. Immune exposure information for the cohort was limited to CMV serostatus. A later genetic analysis reported fewer N-insertions in productive TCRs among donors in an Asian-associated ancestry cluster than the roughly 670-donor mean. A later analysis reported that several top co-occurrence clusters appeared linked to parvovirus B19, influenza, CMV and Epstein-Barr virus. A group of highly shared sequence variants was considered likely to be a technical artifact of the sequencing pipeline. Because HLA typing was missing for some donors at each locus, association tests included only the typed subset. Around 16 rarely observed V segments, including chromosome 9 orphons, were excluded from the earlier analysis of approximately 500 of the donors because counts were too low. Three of the identified cytomegalovirus-associated TCR beta chains were confirmed in vitro to be specific for cytomegalovirus antigens. In a later genetic analysis, a missense DCLRE1C variant was associated with V-gene and J-gene trimming of TCR beta chains, and the association was replicated in an independent cohort. Across donors, most TCR sequences were observed very rarely, whereas some public TCRs were present in many individuals. An earlier analysis of around 500 of the donors showed that most TCR beta V segments appeared in productive rearrangements either about 87% or about 30% of the time, which broadly matched IMGT annotations. In a later analysis, TCR association rates were found to vary across HLA loci, with the most associated TCRs seen for DRB1 alleles and the fewest for HLA-C alleles. In a later analysis, 16,951 TCR beta sequences were associated with specific HLA alleles at a false discovery rate of 0.05. The classifier was reported to diagnose cytomegalovirus status with high specificity and sensitivity in both the original cohort and the validation cohort. Roughly uniform sequencing depth across donors was assumed in presence/absence analyses, although this assumption may not hold. A total of 150 to 200 TCR beta chains were listed by the study as associated with cytomegalovirus. The authors suggested that the approach could potentially be generalized to other disease states and immunological phenotypes. When HLA alleles, especially DR and DQ, strongly co-occurred, attributing TCR associations to individual alleles was difficult.

The cohort was made up of approximately 670 healthy bone marrow donors. At the time of sampling, all cohort members were nominally healthy, though unrecorded immune exposures were likely present. The donor tested CMV seronegative and was one of the 352 seronegative cohort members. Every donor gave a peripheral blood sample, and the peripheral blood mononuclear cells from that sample were used for TCR beta sequencing. The Qiagen DNeasy Blood Extraction Kit was used to extract genomic DNA from the blood cell samples. Trimming takes 5 bases from V and 5 bases from J, and the germline ends sit 13 bases apart. From the cysteine through the phenylalanine, the CDR3 covers 13 amino acids. The read is trimmed to its CDR3 DNA, 39 bases read in frame from base 1. As encoded in the germline V gene (reference sequence), CDR1 is SEHNR while CDR2 is FQNEAQ. Remarks on this clone: Its target antigen remains unknown. No clone much larger than this one lies a single base away; base qualities are absent.

Library prep was done by the immunoSEQ multiplex PCR assay. For the multiplex PCR, a mixture combining 60 forward primers for TCR Vbeta segments and 13 reverse primers for TCR Jbeta segments was used. The CDR3 region of rearranged TCR beta genes was amplified from genomic DNA by a multiplex PCR assay. On the Illumina HiSeq System, the amplified TCR beta libraries were sequenced as 87-base-pair reads. The source study handled its data this way. Across the 670 or so repertoires, a later analysis counted 78 million or so unique TCR beta chains, 9.5 million to 12 million of which were shared by at least two donors. A nearest-neighbor algorithm error-corrected the raw reads and collapsed the reads into unique sequences, merging closely related sequences to remove PCR and sequencing errors. To assign V, D and J gene segments, CDR3 sequences were aligned to IMGT reference sequences. For a sequence to be retained, a match of at least six nucleotides to both a V gene segment and a J gene segment was required. Rearrangements were called productive when the CDR3 lacked stop codons and stayed in frame with V and J; all others were non-productive. Following IMGT convention, CDR3 was defined as the stretch from the second conserved V-encoded cysteine up to the conserved J-encoded phenylalanine. In an earlier analysis of 500 to 650 of the donors, sequences lacking an unambiguous match to a single V gene segment were excluded. An earlier analysis of a few hundred of the donors called V segments functional above 56.7% productive rearrangements and segregating when the between-donor standard deviation exceeded 5%. A statistical classification framework was built to diagnose cytomegalovirus status from the catalog of TCR beta chain sequences. A later analysis assigned V and J genes by comparing TCR nucleotide sequences with IMGT/GENE-DB human TR gene sequences. In a later analysis, CDR3 sequences and most-parsimonious VDJ recombination scenarios were assigned using the TCRdist pipeline. A later analysis defined each TCR beta chain by its CDR3 amino acid sequence plus V-gene family, and excluded reads lacking a unique V-gene family. To address suspected cross-contamination and a sequencing artifact, a later analysis removed a few hundred highly shared, low-generation-probability nucleotide sequences. For each public chain, a later analysis derived a clonal expansion index from normalized ranks of inferred template counts within each repertoire. A later analysis computed generation probabilities with a VDJ recombination model fitted to out-of-frame rearrangements, and checked the results against IGoR. A later analysis scored TCR-TCR, TCR-HLA and TCR-CMV co-occurrence with hypergeometric tests, applying a repertoire-size bias correction to TCR pairs. In a later analysis, false discovery rates were estimated by permuting HLA or CMV assignments 20 times. In a later analysis, co-occurring TCRs were grouped with DBSCAN, and TCRdist sequence similarity was added when clustering was performed within HLA-allele-positive subsets. Repertoires with fewer than 30,000 or more than 120,000 public chains were left out of co-occurrence clustering, as were a few repertoires with anomalous nucleotide sharing. The source is immuneACCESS, and TCRdb retained only in-frame sequences with V and J called. Part of the clones is not carried over; for the studies checked, unresolved V genes explain less than half of this, and the remainder is unexplained. V, J and clone size reflect that table, while D and trimming were determined from the DNA. The sample contains under 200,000 clones, more than 65% of them found a single time. The ten largest clones take up 3% to 4.5% of the sample.

The source of this sequence is a man in his fifties or sixties in good health and CMV-seronegative. The sample consisted of PBMCs. In this chain, TRBV7-9 is recombined with TRBJ2-7; no D gene is confidently identified. The DNA sequence is as follows: TGTGCCAGCAGCCAGACAAGCCTCCACGAGCAGTACTTC. This codes for CASSQTSLHEQYF. The full variable domain, completed from the reference TRBV7-9 and TRBJ2-7 proteins outside the CDR3, reads DTGVSQNPRHKITKRGQNVTFRCDPISEHNRLYWYRQTLGQGPEFLTYFQNEAQLEKSRLLSDRFSAERPKGSFSTLEIQRTEQGDSAMYLCASSQTSLHEQYFGPGTRLTVT.